This entry features one T cell receptor (beta chain) sequence. The antigen is not known. As the sequencing template, cDNA was produced by extracting RNA and reverse transcribing it. Using immunoSEQ multiplex PCR, the repertoire was profiled, and TCRdb retains in-frame clones only, with some absent. The repertoire holds about 180,000 clones, less than 70% seen once, with 10% to 13% in the top ten. The germline gives CDR1 SQVTM, CDR2 ANQGSEA. The CDR3 is made up of 16 amino acids. V lost 0 bases, J lost 4 bases, and 7 bases stayed unmatched. Treatment noted: oral pan-JAK inhibitor, 5-10 mg twice daily. This sample was included in a study of CD8+ T cells in alopecia areata. Study-wide findings and caveats: Sharing of TCR sequences between patients (possibly for HLA-related reasons) was less clear than in mice.

This TCR was recovered from a human donor with alopecia areata. The V gene is TRBV29-1, the J gene TRBJ2-1; 9 nucleotides agree with TRBD2. This sample comprised CD8+ T cells sorted from blood, obtained at week 24, from a patient treated with tofacitinib. CDR3 nucleotides: TGCAGCGTTGAAGACCCGCTAGCGGGGTTGTACAATGAGCAGTTCTTC. It codes for CSVEDPLAGLYNEQFF.